This entry concerns a single T cell receptor beta chain. The CDR3 loop spans 18 amino acids. Per the germline V gene, CDR1 is MRHNA and CDR2 is SNTAGT. Trimming removed 10 bases from V and 5 bases from J; junction bases left unmatched: 22. Profiled with immunoSEQ multiplex PCR; TCRdb holds only in-frame clones, not every one. The sample contains approximately 75,000 clones, approximately 97% of which appear only once. This record belongs to a study of technical replicates of blood from a handful of donors. The chain uses TRBV6-4 and TRBJ2-5; 10 bases line up with TRBD1. Sequences were obtained from T cells isolated from PBMCs. The sequence was collected from a human donor in good health. CDR3 sequence: CATRGPYPGQGRGETQYF. The CDR3 coding sequence is TGTGCCACCCGAGGACCATATCCGGGACAGGGGCGGGGGGAGACCCAGTACTTC.